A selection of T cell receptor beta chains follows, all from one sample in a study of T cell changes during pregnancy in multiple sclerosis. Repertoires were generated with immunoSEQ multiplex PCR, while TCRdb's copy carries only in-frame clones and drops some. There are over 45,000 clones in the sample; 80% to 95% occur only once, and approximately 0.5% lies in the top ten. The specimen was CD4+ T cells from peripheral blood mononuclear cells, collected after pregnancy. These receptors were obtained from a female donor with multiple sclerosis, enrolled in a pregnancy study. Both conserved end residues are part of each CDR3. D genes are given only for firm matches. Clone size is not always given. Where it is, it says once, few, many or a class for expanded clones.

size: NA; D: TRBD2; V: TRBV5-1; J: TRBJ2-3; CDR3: CAGGAPPLSAGRTTDTQYF; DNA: TGCGCCGGGGGAGCCCCCCCCCTGTCAGCGGGAAGAACCACAGATACGCAGTATTTT
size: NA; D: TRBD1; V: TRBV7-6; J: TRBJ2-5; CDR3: CASSLGGQGASETQYF; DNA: TGTGCCAGCAGCTTAGGGGGACAGGGGGCTAGTGAGACCCAGTACTTC
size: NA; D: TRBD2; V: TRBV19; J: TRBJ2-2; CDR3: CASSKSGSWTGELFF; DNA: TGTGCCAGTAGTAAAAGCGGGAGCTGGACCGGGGAGCTGTTTTTT
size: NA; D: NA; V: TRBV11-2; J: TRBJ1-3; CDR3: CASSLLFSSGNTIYF; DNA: TGTGCCAGCAGCTTATTGTTCTCCTCTGGAAACACCATATATTTT
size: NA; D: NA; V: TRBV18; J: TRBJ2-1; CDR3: CASSPPFSYNNEQFF; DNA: TGTGCCAGCTCACCGCCCTTTTCCTATAACAATGAGCAGTTCTTC
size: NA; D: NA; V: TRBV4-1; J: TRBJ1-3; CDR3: CASSQVVGTNSGNTIYF; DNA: TGCGCCAGCAGCCAAGTGGTTGGGACAAACTCTGGAAACACCATATATTTT
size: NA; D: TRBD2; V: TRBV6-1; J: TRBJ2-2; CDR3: CASSEFLGFGLASGELFF; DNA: TGTGCCAGCAGTGAGTTTCTTGGTTTCGGACTAGCGAGCGGGGAGCTGTTTTTT
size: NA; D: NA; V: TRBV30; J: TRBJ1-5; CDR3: CAWSVGGVSNQPQHF; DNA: TGTGCCTGGAGTGTAGGAGGGGTTAGCAATCAGCCCCAGCATTTT
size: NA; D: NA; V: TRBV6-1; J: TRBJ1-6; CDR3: CASSGGQIYNSPLHF; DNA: TGTGCCAGCAGTGGAGGACAGATCTATAATTCACCCCTCCACTTT
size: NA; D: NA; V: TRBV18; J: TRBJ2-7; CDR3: CASSPKLAGEQYF; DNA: TGTGCCAGCTCACCAAAACTAGCCGGCGAGCAGTACTTC
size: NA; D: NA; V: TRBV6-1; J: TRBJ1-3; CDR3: CASSGGLSIGTGNTIYF; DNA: TGTGCCAGCAGTGGGGGACTTTCCATCGGCACTGGAAACACCATATATTTT
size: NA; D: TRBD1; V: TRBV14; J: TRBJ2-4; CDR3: CASSRHSGTGGGGIQYF; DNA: TGTGCCAGCAGCCGACACTCCGGGACAGGGGGTGGAGGCATTCAGTACTTC
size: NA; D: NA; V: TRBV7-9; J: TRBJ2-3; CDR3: CASSLAQGFGTDTQYF; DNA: TGTGCCAGCAGCTTAGCGCAGGGGTTTGGGACAGATACGCAGTATTTT
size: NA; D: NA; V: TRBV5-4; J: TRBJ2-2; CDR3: CASSLVYHDGELFF; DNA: TGTGCCAGCAGCTTGGTCTACCACGACGGGGAGCTGTTTTTT
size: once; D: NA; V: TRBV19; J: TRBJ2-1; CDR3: CASSIGLKRRTYNEQFF; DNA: TGTGCCAGTAGTATTGGGCTTAAGCGGCGTACCTACAATGAGCAGTTCTTC
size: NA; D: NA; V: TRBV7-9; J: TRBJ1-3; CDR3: CASSLARVDGSSPGNTIYF; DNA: TGTGCCAGCAGCTTAGCGAGGGTCGATGGGAGTAGTCCTGGAAACACCATATATTTT
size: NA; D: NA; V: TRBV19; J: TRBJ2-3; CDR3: CASSIAGTDTQYF; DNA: TGTGCCAGTAGTATAGCCGGGACAGATACGCAGTATTTT
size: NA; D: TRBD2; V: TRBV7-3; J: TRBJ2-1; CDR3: CASSRTGGGNEQFF; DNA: TGTGCCAGCAGTAGGACGGGAGGGGGTAATGAGCAGTTCTTC
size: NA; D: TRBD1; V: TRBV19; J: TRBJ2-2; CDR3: CASSIVQGANTGELFF; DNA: TGTGCCAGTAGTATAGTACAGGGGGCGAACACCGGGGAGCTGTTTTTT
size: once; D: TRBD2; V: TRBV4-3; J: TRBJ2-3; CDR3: CASSQDHAFGGIGGRAGDTQYF; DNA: TGCGCCAGCAGCCAAGATCATGCGTTTGGAGGGATCGGCGGGAGGGCCGGAGATACGCAGTATTTT
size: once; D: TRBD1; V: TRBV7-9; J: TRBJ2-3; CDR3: CASSSYGQGKFSDTQYF; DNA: TGTGCCAGCAGCTCTTACGGACAGGGGAAATTCTCGGATACGCAGTATTTT
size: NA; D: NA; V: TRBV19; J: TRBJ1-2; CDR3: CASQNGGEISNYGYTF; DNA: TGTGCCAGCCAAAATGGCGGGGAGATTTCTAACTATGGCTACACCTTC
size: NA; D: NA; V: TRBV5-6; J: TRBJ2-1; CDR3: CASSLAVSYNEQFF; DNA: TGTGCCAGCAGCTTAGCGGTATCCTACAATGAGCAGTTCTTC
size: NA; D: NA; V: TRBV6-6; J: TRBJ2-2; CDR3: CASSYADSNTGELFF; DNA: TGTGCCAGCAGTTACGCTGACAGTAACACCGGGGAGCTGTTTTTT
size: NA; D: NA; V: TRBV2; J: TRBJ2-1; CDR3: CASNRELGEQFF; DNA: TGTGCCAGCAACCGGGAGCTGGGTGAGCAGTTCTTC
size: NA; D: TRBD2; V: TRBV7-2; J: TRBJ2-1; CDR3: CASSLGLAGLNEQFF; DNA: TGTGCCAGCAGCCTGGGACTAGCGGGTCTCAATGAGCAGTTCTTC
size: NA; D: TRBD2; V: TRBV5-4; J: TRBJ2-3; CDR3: CASSLAGGRTDTQYF; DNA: TGTGCCAGCAGCTTGGCGGGCGGGAGAACAGATACGCAGTATTTT